These 24 T cell receptor beta chains were all obtained from the same sample, sequenced in a study of cytotoxic CD8 clonotypes in ibrutinib-treated CLL. The assay was immunoSEQ multiplex PCR, and TCRdb's table has in-frame clones only and misses some. Of hundreds of thousands of clones detected, approximately 67% appear once; the ten largest clones hold roughly 6.7%. The sequencing here drew on PBMCs, taken after 36 months of ibrutinib treatment. The source is a human donor with chronic lymphocytic leukemia.

The rearrangement uses TRBV7-9 and TRBJ2-5; D not certain. Trimming removed 3 bases from V and 2 bases from J, with 4 bases in between. Germline lookup yields CDR1 SEHNR and CDR2 FQNEAQ (reference sequence). CDR3 length: 12 amino acids. The CDR3 sequence: CASSFGQETQYF. CDR3 nucleotides: TGTGCCAGCAGCTTCGGGCAAGAGACCCAGTACTTC.

This chain uses TRBV29-1 with TRBJ2-3; D is unresolved. V was trimmed by 3 bases and J by 4 bases, leaving 5 bases between them. The germline V gene has CDR1 SQVTM and CDR2 ANQGSEA. The length of the CDR3 is 11 residues. The CDR3: CSVDSADTQYF. In DNA form, the CDR3 reads TGCAGCGTTGACTCCGCAGATACGCAGTATTTT.

This clone has more than one count but fewer than ten. The chain couples TRBV11-2 to TRBJ2-7; 7 bases map to TRBD1. V shed 2 bases and J 0 bases; nucleotides not matched to a gene: 4. The germline CDR1 and CDR2 sequences are SGHAT and FQNNGV. This CDR3 is built from 15 residues. The CDR3 reads CASSLLAGGSYEQYF. The CDR3 nucleotides read TGTGCCAGCAGCTTATTGGCAGGGGGCTCCTACGAGCAGTACTTC.

The chain employs TRBV9 and TRBJ1-1; D remains unclear. V was clipped by 5 bases and J by 5 bases, with 22 bases between them. The CDR3 runs to 16 residues. Germline-derived CDR1 and CDR2 are SGDLS and YYNGEE. CDR3 coding DNA: TGTGCCAGCAGAGGCCCCGGTGTACCAGGCTGGACTGAAGCTTTCTTT. Residues: CASRGPGVPGWTEAFF.

The chain is built from TRBV7-9 and TRBJ1-5; 8 nucleotides align to TRBD1. The CDR3 loop spans 14 amino acids. V lost 3 bases and J lost 5; bases outside the gene matches: 3. Germline CDR1 SEHNR, CDR2 FQNEAQ (reference sequence). CDR3 sequence reads: CASSLTGDYQPQHF. CDR3 nucleotides: TGTGCCAGCAGCTTGACAGGGGATTATCAGCCCCAGCATTTT.

There are many counts of this clone. The chain has TRBV5-6 and TRBJ2-7; tentatively, D is TRBD1 or TRBD2 (5 bases each). The CDR3 runs to 13 residues. V shed 4 bases and J shed 3 bases, with 11 bases lying between them. Germline V gene data show CDR1 as SGHDT and CDR2 as YYEEEE. CDR3 protein: CASSQGRLYEQYF. The CDR3 DNA is TGTGCCAGCAGCCAGGGACGCCTCTACGAGCAGTACTTC.

The rearrangement links TRBV7-3 to TRBJ2-1; D possibly corresponds to TRBD2 (5 bases). From germline, CDR1 is SGHTA and CDR2 FQGTGA. Trimming took off 6 bases at V and 5 bases at J, with 8 bases between the two ends. The CDR3 sequence is 12 residues long. The CDR3 loop is CASSLANNEQFF. The DNA for the CDR3 is TGTGCCAGCAGTCTAGCTAACAATGAGCAGTTCTTC.

The table lists this clone with a few counts. V is TRBV9 and J is TRBJ2-7; 8 bases line up with TRBD1. The CDR3 length is 14 residues. The V gene end was trimmed by 4 bases and the J gene end by 2 bases; junction bases not matched to a gene: 5. Germline V gene sequence: CDR1 SGDLS, CDR2 YYNGEE. CDR3 nucleotide sequence: TGTGCCAGCAGCCCGACAGGGGTAACCTACGAGCAGTACTTC. Residues: CASSPTGVTYEQYF. The entire variable domain, with the rest obtained from reference TRBV9 and TRBJ2-7, is as follows: DSGVTQTPKHLITATGQRVTLRCSPRSGDLSVYWYQQSLDQGLQFLIQYYNGEERAKGNILERFSAQQFPDLHSELNLSSLELGDSALYFCASSPTGVTYEQYFGPGTRLTVT.

In its sample, this clone was seen a few times. V and J are TRBV4-1 and TRBJ1-4, with 9 bases identical to TRBD1. The CDR3 is 15 amino acids. V was clipped by 1 base and J by 5 bases; unmatched bases: 2. The germline CDR1 and CDR2 sequences are MGHRA and YSYEKL. CDR3 sequence: CASSQGGTGNEKLFF. The CDR3 nucleotides are TGCGCCAGCAGCCAAGGAGGGACAGGGAATGAAAAACTGTTTTTT.

V gene TRBV27 combines with J gene TRBJ2-7; D remains unclear. The germline V gene has CDR1 MNHEY and CDR2 SMNVEV (reference sequence). Deletions cut 3 bases from V and 7 bases from J, with 13 bases between. This CDR3 comprises 13 residues. CDR3 DNA sequence: TGTGCCAGCAGTTTGACCCCGCGGCTTGAGCAGTACTTC. Amino acids: CASSLTPRLEQYF.

V is TRBV19 and J is TRBJ2-7, with D perhaps matching TRBD1 (6 bases). This CDR3 spans 15 amino acids. V shed 3 bases and J shed 2 bases, with 14 bases lying between them. Germline V gene sequence: CDR1 LNHDA, CDR2 SQIVND (reference sequence). DNA of the CDR3: TGTGCCAGTAGTATCAGGGGCCCTACCACCTACGAGCAGTACTTC. Its protein is CASSIRGPTTYEQYF. The whole variable domain, remainder taken from reference TRBV19 and TRBJ2-7, is DGGITQSPKYLFRKEGQNVTLSCEQNLNHDAMYWYRQDPGQGLRLIYYSQIVNDFQKGDIAEGYSVSREKKESFPLTVTSAQKNPTAFYLCASSIRGPTTYEQYFGPGTRLTVT.

This clone was observed once. The V and J genes are TRBV7-9 and TRBJ2-1; D may match TRBD1 or TRBD2 (5 bases each). Trimming cost V 4 bases and J 10 bases, with 11 bases left between them. The CDR3 loop spans 12 amino acids. From germline, CDR1 is SEHNR and CDR2 FQNEAQ (reference sequence). The CDR3 DNA reads as TGTGCCAGCAGCTGGGACCTCAGGGAGCAGTTCTTC. Translating it yields CASSWDLREQFF.

The V call is TRBV5-1, the J call TRBJ2-7; D ambiguous. The germline CDR1 and CDR2 sequences are SGHRS and YFSETQ. The V end was cut by 0 bases, the J end by 0 bases, with 7 bases between. The CDR3 sequence is 14 residues long. CDR3 bases: TGCGCCAGCAGCTTGGGAAGGCTCTCCTACGAGCAGTACTTC. It codes for CASSLGRLSYEQYF.

V usage is TRBV5-1 and J usage is TRBJ2-7; maybe TRBD1 (7 bases). V gave up 0 bases and J gave up 0 bases, with 16 bases separating them. CDR1 and CDR2 from the germline V gene are SGHRS and YFSETQ. This CDR3 spans 17 amino acids. The CDR3 nucleotides read TGCGCCAGCAGCTTGGGCGCAGGGGGGACGCGCTCCTACGAGCAGTACTTC. It specifies CASSLGAGGTRSYEQYF.

The chain is built from TRBV11-2 and TRBJ2-7, with TRBD2 matching 7 bases. Germline CDR1 is SGHAT and CDR2 is FQNNGV. The CDR3 is 16 amino acids. With 2 bases clipped from V and 3 bases from J, the junction kept 10 bases outside the gene matches. The CDR3 reads CASSLREGLPFYEQYF. CDR3 sequence (DNA): TGTGCCAGCAGCTTAAGGGAGGGACTACCTTTCTACGAGCAGTACTTC.

The chain joins TRBV11-2 to TRBJ2-7; D is unclear. Germline lookup yields CDR1 SGHAT and CDR2 FQNNGV. V dropped 0 bases and J dropped 0 bases, with 6 bases sitting between them. CDR3 length: 14 amino acids. The CDR3 DNA follows: TGTGCCAGCAGCTTAGAGTGGAGCTCCTACGAGCAGTACTTC. This translates into CASSLEWSSYEQYF.

The V gene is TRBV18, the J gene TRBJ2-7; D tentatively reads TRBD1 or TRBD2 (5 bases each). Trimming stripped 4 bases from V and 4 bases from J, with 14 bases between. This CDR3 contains 14 residues. Looked up from germline, CDR1 is KGHSH and CDR2 is LQKENI. Written as DNA, the CDR3 is TGTGCCAGCTCACTAAAGGGGCCGGGGTACGAGCAGTACTTC. It encodes CASSLKGPGYEQYF.

This chain connects TRBV5-1 to TRBJ1-4; TRBD1 is a possible D gene (5 bases). The CDR3 is 15 residues long. The germline gives CDR1 SGHRS, CDR2 YFSETQ. The ends were cut back, 0 bases at V and 3 bases at J, with 9 bases in the middle. In nucleotides, the CDR3 is TGCGCCAGCAGCTTGGATTGGACATCTAATGAAAAACTGTTTTTT. Translating gives CASSLDWTSNEKLFF. Combining the CDR3 with reference TRBV5-1 and TRBJ1-4 gives the whole variable domain KAGVTQTPRYLIKTRGQQVTLSCSPISGHRSVSWYQQTPGQGLQFLFEYFSETQRNKGNFPGRFSGRQFSNSRSEMNVSTLELGDSALYLCASSLDWTSNEKLFFGSGTQLSVL.

The chain carries TRBV4-3 and TRBJ2-5, with 9 bases lining up with TRBD1. Germline V gene data show CDR1 as LGHNA and CDR2 as YSLEER. The CDR3 loop spans 15 amino acids. V lost 1 base to trimming and J lost 4 bases; unmatched junction nucleotides: 4. The DNA for the CDR3 is TGCGCCAGCAGCCAAGGGAGACAGGGGGGAGAGACCCAGTACTTC. Amino acid sequence: CASSQGRQGGETQYF.

This chain links TRBV13 with TRBJ2-2; TRBD1 matches at 8 bases. V lost 4 bases and J lost 0; bases outside the gene matches: 13. The CDR3 contains 19 residues. CDR1 PRHDT and CDR2 FYEKMQ come from the germline V gene (reference sequence). The CDR3 DNA reads TGTGCCAGCAGCTCTCCAAACTCTCAGGGGGCTTCGAACACCGGGGAGCTGTTTTTT. Protein: CASSSPNSQGASNTGELFF.

This rearrangement joins TRBV10-1 to TRBJ2-3; TRBD2 matches at 7 bases. The J segment lost 3 bases and the V segment lost 5 bases, leaving 2 bases of the junction unmatched. The CDR3 consists of 13 residues. Per the germline V gene, CDR1 is WNHNN and CDR2 is SYGVQD (reference sequence). The CDR3 here is CASSPSGTDTQYF. The DNA of the CDR3 is TGCGCCAGCAGTCCTAGCGGTACAGATACGCAGTATTTT.

The chain recombines TRBV5-5 with TRBJ2-1, with D possibly called TRBD1 or TRBD2 (5 bases each). Germline V gene lookup returns CDR1 SGHKS and CDR2 YYEKEE (reference sequence). Trimming shortened V by 3 bases and J by 11 bases, and 12 bases separated the two germline ends. The CDR3 runs 12 residues. Here the CDR3 reads CASSSLVGQQFF. In DNA, the CDR3 is TGTGCCAGCAGCTCCTTGGTGGGACAGCAGTTCTTC.

The J gene is TRBJ2-1, the V gene TRBV5-4; D gene uncertain. The CDR3 is made up of 16 amino acids. Germline loops: CDR1 SGHNT, CDR2 YYREEE (reference sequence). V lost 0 bases and J lost 1, with 11 bases in between. The CDR3 DNA is TGTGCCAGCAGCTTGGATTCCGGGCTATCCTACAATGAGCAGTTCTTC. Residues: CASSLDSGLSYNEQFF.

This clone was detected a few times. J is TRBJ2-7 and V is TRBV5-1, with TRBD1 matching 7 bases. Trimming cost V 5 bases and J 2 bases; bases outside gene matches: 4. The CDR3 runs 13 residues. Germline CDR1 and CDR2: SGHRS and YFSETQ. CDR3: CASSRDRPYEQYF. The CDR3 DNA reads as TGCGCCAGCAGTAGGGACAGACCCTACGAGCAGTACTTC.